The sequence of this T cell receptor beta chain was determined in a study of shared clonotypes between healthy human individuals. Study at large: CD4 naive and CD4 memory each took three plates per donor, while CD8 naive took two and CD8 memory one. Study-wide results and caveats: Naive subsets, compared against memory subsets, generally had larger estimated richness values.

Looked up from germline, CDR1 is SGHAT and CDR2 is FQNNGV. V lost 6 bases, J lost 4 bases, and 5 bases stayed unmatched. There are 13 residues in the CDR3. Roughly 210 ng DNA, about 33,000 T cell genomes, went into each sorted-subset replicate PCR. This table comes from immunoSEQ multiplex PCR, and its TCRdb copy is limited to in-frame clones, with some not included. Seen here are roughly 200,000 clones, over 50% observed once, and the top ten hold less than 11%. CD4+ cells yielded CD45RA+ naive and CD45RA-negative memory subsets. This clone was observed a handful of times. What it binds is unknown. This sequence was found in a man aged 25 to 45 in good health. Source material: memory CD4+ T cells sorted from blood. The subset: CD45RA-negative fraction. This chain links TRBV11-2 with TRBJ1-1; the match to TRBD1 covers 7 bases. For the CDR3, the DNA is TGTGCCAGCAGAAGGACAGGTGGCACTGAAGCTTTCTTT. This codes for CASRRTGGTEAFF.